This T cell receptor beta chain was sequenced during a study of T cell clonotyping in hematopoietic cell transplantation. The wider study: Pretransplant recipient samples were taken after cytoreduction. Points from the study as a whole: After transplant, recipient diversity fell while pathologically expanded clonotypes grew through day 180. Higher Inverse Simpson Index values in graft donor and pretransplant recipient predicted broader posttransplant TCR diversity.

Sequencing was performed with immunoSEQ multiplex PCR; in TCRdb, only in-frame clones are kept and a portion is missing. The sample includes around 13,000 clones, 65% to 85% of them seen just once. Time point denoted: recipient sample about 28 days before transplant, after cytoreduction. Samples: about 28 days before transplant, then days 30, 100 and 180 after. The length of the CDR3 is 15 residues. Germline lookup yields CDR1 SGHTA and CDR2 FQGNSA. V trimming: 5 bases; J trimming: 5 bases; junction bases outside the gene matches: 9. Comment on this clone: Its antigen remains unknown.

The clonotype originates from a man aged 55-75 years with acute myeloid leukemia. Some clones in this sample may be carry-over from other donors' samples. The gene calls are TRBV7-2 and TRBJ1-2, with 9 bases fitting TRBD1. The sample in question was peripheral blood mononuclear cells, obtained before stem cell transplant. In nucleotides, the CDR3 is TGTGCCAGCAGCGTTACAGGGGGCGGATGGTATGGCTACACCTTC. This encodes CASSVTGGGWYGYTF. Together with reference TRBV7-2 and TRBJ1-2, the CDR3 gives the full variable domain: GAGVSQSPSNKVTEKGKDVELRCDPISGHTALYWYRQSLGQGLEFLIYFQGNSAPDKSGLPSDRFSAERTGGSVSTLTIQRTQQEDSAVYLCASSVTGGGWYGYTFGSGTRLTVV.